A selection of T cell receptor beta chains follows, all from one sample in a study of beta chain features in type 1 diabetes. Here immunoSEQ multiplex PCR was the method, and the copy in TCRdb shows in-frame clones only, minus some. The sample consists of about 360,000 clones, roughly 13% of them appearing once. Sequenced input: naive CD4+ T cells from blood. The receptors originated from a woman younger than 35 with type 1 diabetes. The CDR3 runs from the conserved cysteine through the conserved F or W. A D gene is named only where the DNA matches it firmly. Only part of the rows carry a size: once, few, many, or a class if the clone is expanded.

J | V | size | D | CDR3 | DNA
TRBJ1-2 | TRBV30 | few | NA | CAWSGSGQLAGYTF | TGTGCCTGGAGCGGTTCAGGGCAACTTGCTGGCTACACCTTC
TRBJ2-1 | TRBV4-3 | NA | NA | CASSQEGDYYLNEQFF | TGCGCCAGCAGCCAAGAAGGCGATTACTACCTCAATGAGCAGTTCTTC
TRBJ1-2 | TRBV30 | NA | NA | CAWSRGGNYGYTF | TGTGCCTGGAGTCGGGGGGGTAACTATGGCTACACCTTC
TRBJ2-2 | TRBV4-1 | few | NA | CASSRRTENTGELFF | TGCGCCAGCAGCCGCCGGACAGAAAACACCGGGGAGCTGTTTTTT
TRBJ2-2 | TRBV7-9 | NA | NA | CASESSREFTGELFF | TGTGCCAGCGAATCATCCCGGGAGTTCACCGGGGAGCTGTTTTTT
TRBJ1-1 | TRBV7-9 | NA | NA | CASSRDWNTEAFF | TGTGCCAGCAGTCGGGATTGGAACACTGAAGCTTTCTTT
TRBJ2-7 | TRBV28 | few | NA | CASIPQGRRSPYF | TGTGCCAGCATCCCCCAGGGCCGCCGTAGTCCGTACTTC
TRBJ2-1 | TRBV19 | few | NA | CASRGQAHNEQFF | TGTGCCAGTAGGGGCCAAGCACACAATGAGCAGTTCTTC
TRBJ2-3 | TRBV15 | NA | NA | CATSRPGGALSVTQYF | TGTGCCACCAGCAGACCTGGGGGCGCTTTGTCTGTTACGCAGTATTTT
TRBJ2-5 | TRBV5-1 | few | TRBD2 | CASSLGLAGQETQYF | TGCGCCAGCAGCTTGGGGCTAGCGGGGCAAGAGACCCAGTACTTC
TRBJ1-2 | TRBV9 | few | NA | CASGAQKGYTF | TGTGCCAGCGGGGCCCAGAAGGGCTACACCTTC
TRBJ2-1 | TRBV5-4 | NA | TRBD2 | CASSFAGGPTYNEQFF | TGTGCCAGCAGCTTTGCGGGAGGGCCCACCTACAATGAGCAGTTCTTC
TRBJ1-1 | TRBV19 | NA | TRBD1 | CASSVQGASPNTEAFF | TGTGCCAGTAGTGTACAGGGGGCTTCCCCGAACACTGAAGCTTTCTTT
TRBJ2-2 | TRBV29-1 | NA | TRBD1 | CSVRKTGGTGELFF | TGCAGCGTTAGGAAAACAGGGGGGACCGGGGAGCTGTTTTTT
TRBJ2-5 | TRBV18 | NA | NA | CASSPLDQETQYF | TGTGCCAGCTCACCGCTAGACCAAGAGACCCAGTACTTC
TRBJ2-3 | TRBV9 | NA | TRBD2 | CASSVGWRGGPRTDTQYF | TGTGCCAGCAGCGTAGGGTGGCGGGGGGGCCCTCGCACAGATACGCAGTATTTT
TRBJ1-1 | TRBV5-6 | NA | NA | CASSLGGNLNTEAFF | TGTGCCAGCAGCTTGGGCGGAAACCTTAACACTGAAGCTTTCTTT
TRBJ1-1 | TRBV4-3 | few | TRBD1 | CASSQAGQRTEAFF | TGCGCCAGCAGCCAAGCGGGACAGAGGACTGAAGCTTTCTTT
TRBJ1-2 | TRBV19 | NA | NA | CASQDILYGYTF | TGTGCCAGTCAGGACATCCTCTATGGCTACACCTTC
TRBJ2-1 | TRBV11-2 | NA | NA | CASSLGLLEQFF | TGTGCCAGCAGCTTAGGGCTCCTTGAGCAGTTCTTC
TRBJ2-2 | TRBV9 | few | NA | CASSPRTVNTGELFF | TGTGCCAGCAGCCCCCGGACAGTCAACACCGGGGAGCTGTTTTTT
TRBJ1-1 | TRBV7-9 | NA | NA | CASSLTTVVNTEAFF | TGTGCCAGCAGCCTCACCACAGTTGTGAACACTGAAGCTTTCTTT
TRBJ1-5 | TRBV7-2 | few | NA | CASSLGASNQPQHF | TGTGCCAGCAGCTTAGGGGCAAGCAATCAGCCCCAGCATTTT
TRBJ2-7 | TRBV29-1 | NA | TRBD1 | CSVEETGGYEQYF | TGCAGCGTTGAAGAGACAGGGGGCTACGAGCAGTACTTC
TRBJ2-7 | TRBV25-1 | few | TRBD2 | CASMAGGAHEQYF | TGTGCCAGCATGGCGGGGGGCGCCCACGAGCAGTACTTC
TRBJ1-2 | TRBV28 | NA | NA | CASRTNRLQVSNGYTF | TGTGCCAGCAGAACTAACCGTTTACAGGTTTCCAATGGCTACACCTTC
TRBJ2-5 | TRBV28 | few | TRBD2 | CASSSAGSQETQYF | TGTGCCAGCAGTTCAGCGGGGTCCCAAGAGACCCAGTACTTC
TRBJ2-2 | TRBV11-2 | few | TRBD2 | CASRTFSGRDTGELFF | TGTGCCAGCAGGACTTTTAGCGGGAGGGACACCGGGGAGCTGTTTTTT
TRBJ2-5 | TRBV25-1 | few | TRBD1 | CASRGAQGERETQYF | TGTGCCAGCAGAGGGGCACAGGGGGAGAGAGAGACCCAGTACTTC
TRBJ1-4 | TRBV11-3 | NA | NA | CASSLTATNEKLFF | TGTGCCAGCAGCTTGACAGCAACTAATGAAAAACTGTTTTTT
TRBJ2-7 | TRBV10-3 | NA | NA | CAIKGGEDSAPGEQYF | TGTGCCATCAAGGGGGGGGAGGACTCCGCGCCGGGCGAGCAGTACTTC
TRBJ2-3 | TRBV18 | NA | NA | CASSPPTGGSTDTQYF | TGTGCCAGCTCACCACCAACCGGGGGAAGCACAGATACGCAGTATTTT
TRBJ1-1 | TRBV18 | few | TRBD1 | CASSAPGQGRTEAFF | TGTGCCAGCTCAGCTCCGGGACAGGGGAGGACTGAAGCTTTCTTT
TRBJ2-6 | TRBV19 | few | NA | CASSLSGLPGANVLTF | TGTGCCAGTAGTCTGAGCGGGCTCCCTGGGGCCAACGTCCTGACTTTC
TRBJ1-1 | TRBV7-2 | NA | TRBD1 | CASSPQGGLNTEAFF | TGTGCCAGCAGCCCTCAGGGGGGATTGAACACTGAAGCTTTCTTT
TRBJ1-2 | TRBV18 | NA | TRBD1 | CASSPGQGGNYGYTF | TGTGCCAGCTCACCGGGACAGGGTGGTAACTATGGCTACACCTTC
TRBJ2-7 | TRBV7-2 | few | TRBD2 | CASSSGLAPYEQYF | TGTGCCAGCAGCTCGGGACTAGCGCCCTACGAGCAGTACTTC
TRBJ1-5 | TRBV2 | few | NA | CASSVETLSNQPQHF | TGTGCCAGCAGTGTAGAGACACTTAGCAATCAGCCCCAGCATTTT
TRBJ2-1 | TRBV5-4 | once | NA | CASSFDGQYNEQFF | TGTGCCAGCAGCTTTGATGGGCAGTACAATGAGCAGTTCTTC
TRBJ2-7 | TRBV7-6 | few | NA | CASSLVGPGPYEQYF | TGTGCCAGCAGCTTAGTAGGTCCAGGGCCCTACGAGCAGTACTTC
TRBJ1-4 | TRBV5-1 | NA | NA | CASSLAGVGSEKLFF | TGCGCCAGCAGCTTGGCGGGGGTAGGCAGTGAAAAACTGTTTTTT
TRBJ2-6 | TRBV10-3 | few | NA | CAIGGQRGRAGANVLTF | TGTGCCATCGGCGGCCAGCGAGGGCGAGCTGGGGCCAACGTCCTGACTTTC